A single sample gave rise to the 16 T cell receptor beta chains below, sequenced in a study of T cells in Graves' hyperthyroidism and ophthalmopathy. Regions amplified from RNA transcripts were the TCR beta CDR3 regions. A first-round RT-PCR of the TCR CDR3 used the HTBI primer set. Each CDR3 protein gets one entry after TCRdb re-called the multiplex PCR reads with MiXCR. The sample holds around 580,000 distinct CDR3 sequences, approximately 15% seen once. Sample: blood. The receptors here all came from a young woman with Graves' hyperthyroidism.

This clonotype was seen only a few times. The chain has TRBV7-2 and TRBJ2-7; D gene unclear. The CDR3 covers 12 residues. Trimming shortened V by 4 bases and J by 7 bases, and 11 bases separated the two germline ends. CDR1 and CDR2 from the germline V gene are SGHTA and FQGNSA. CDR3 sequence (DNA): TGTGCCAGCAGCTCACTCGTCGGGGAGCAGTACTTC. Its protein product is CASSSLVGEQYF. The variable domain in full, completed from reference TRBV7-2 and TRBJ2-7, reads GAGVSQSPSNKVTEKGKDVELRCDPISGHTALYWYRQSLGQGLEFLIYFQGNSAPDKSGLPSDRFSAERTGGSVSTLTIQRTQQEDSAVYLCASSSLVGEQYFGPGTRLTVT.

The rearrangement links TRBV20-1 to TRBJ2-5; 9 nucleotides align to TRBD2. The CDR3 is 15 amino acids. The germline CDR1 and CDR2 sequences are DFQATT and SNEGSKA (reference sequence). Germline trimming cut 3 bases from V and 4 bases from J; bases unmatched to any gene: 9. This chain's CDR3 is CSASLAGGPVETQYF. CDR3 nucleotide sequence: TGCAGTGCTAGTCTCGCGGGAGGGCCGGTAGAGACCCAGTACTTC.

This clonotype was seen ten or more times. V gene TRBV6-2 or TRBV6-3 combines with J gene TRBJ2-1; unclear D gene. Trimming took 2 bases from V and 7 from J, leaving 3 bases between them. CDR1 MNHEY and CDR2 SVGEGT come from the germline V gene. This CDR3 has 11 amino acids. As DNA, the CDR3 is TGTGCCAGCAGTTACCTGAATGAGCAGTTCTTC. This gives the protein CASSYLNEQFF.

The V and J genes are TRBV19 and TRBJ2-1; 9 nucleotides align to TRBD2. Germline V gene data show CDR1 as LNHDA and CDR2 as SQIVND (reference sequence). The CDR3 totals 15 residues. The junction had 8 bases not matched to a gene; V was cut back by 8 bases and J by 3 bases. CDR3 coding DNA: TGTGCCAGTCGCGGGGGACTAGCAGACTACAATGAGCAGTTCTTC. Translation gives CASRGGLADYNEQFF.

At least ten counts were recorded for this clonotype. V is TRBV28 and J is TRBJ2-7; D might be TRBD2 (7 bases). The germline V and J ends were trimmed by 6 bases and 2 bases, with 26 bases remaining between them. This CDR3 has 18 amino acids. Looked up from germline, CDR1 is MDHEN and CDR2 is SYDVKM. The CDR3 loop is CASSESEGGNIRAYEQYF. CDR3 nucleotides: TGTGCCAGCAGCGAGTCGGAGGGGGGGAATATCCGGGCCTACGAGCAGTACTTC.

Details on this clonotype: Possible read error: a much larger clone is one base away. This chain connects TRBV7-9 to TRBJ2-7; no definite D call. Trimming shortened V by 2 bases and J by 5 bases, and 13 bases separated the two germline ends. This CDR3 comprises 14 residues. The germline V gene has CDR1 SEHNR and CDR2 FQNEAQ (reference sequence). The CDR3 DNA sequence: TGTGCCAGCAGCTTAATTCACCGATCCCACGAGCAGTACTTC. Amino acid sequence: CASSLIHRSHEQYF.

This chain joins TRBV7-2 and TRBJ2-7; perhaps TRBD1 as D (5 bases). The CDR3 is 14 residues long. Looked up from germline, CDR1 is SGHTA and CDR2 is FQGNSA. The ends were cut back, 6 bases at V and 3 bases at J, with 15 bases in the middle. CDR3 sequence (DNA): TGTGCCAGCAGGCCCCCGGGCAGGGACTACGAGCAGTACTTC. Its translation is CASRPPGRDYEQYF.

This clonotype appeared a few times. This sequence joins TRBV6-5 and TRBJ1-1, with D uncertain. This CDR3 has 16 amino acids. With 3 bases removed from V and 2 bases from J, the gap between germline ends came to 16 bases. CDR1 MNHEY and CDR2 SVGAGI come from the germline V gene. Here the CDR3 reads CASSYGPGSSNTEAFF. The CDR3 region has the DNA TGTGCCAGCAGTTATGGGCCGGGGTCTTCAAACACTGAAGCTTTCTTT.

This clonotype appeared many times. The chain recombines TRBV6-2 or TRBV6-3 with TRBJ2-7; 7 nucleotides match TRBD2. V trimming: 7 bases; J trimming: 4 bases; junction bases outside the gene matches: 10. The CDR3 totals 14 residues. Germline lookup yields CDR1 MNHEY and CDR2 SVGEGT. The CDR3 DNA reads TGTGCCAGCACCTCCGTGGGACTACTTTACGAGCAGTACTTC. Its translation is CASTSVGLLYEQYF.

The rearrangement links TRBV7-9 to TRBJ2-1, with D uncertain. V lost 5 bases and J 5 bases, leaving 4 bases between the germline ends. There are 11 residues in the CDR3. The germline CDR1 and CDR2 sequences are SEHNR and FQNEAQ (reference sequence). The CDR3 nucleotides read TGTGCCAGCAGCCATCACAATGAGCAGTTCTTC. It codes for CASSHHNEQFF.

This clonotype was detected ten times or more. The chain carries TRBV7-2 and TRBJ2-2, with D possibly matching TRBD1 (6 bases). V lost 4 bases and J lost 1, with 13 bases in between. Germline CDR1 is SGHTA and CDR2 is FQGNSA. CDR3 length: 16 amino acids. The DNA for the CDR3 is TGTGCCAGCAGCTCAACAGGGTCGGAGAACACCGGGGAGCTGTTTTTT. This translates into CASSSTGSENTGELFF.

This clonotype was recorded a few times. CDR3 sequence reads: CSVEEGGISDTQYF. Here the CDR3 DNA reads TGCAGCGTTGAAGAAGGCGGGATTTCAGATACGCAGTATTTT. The chain joins TRBV29-1 to TRBJ2-3, with D perhaps matching TRBD2 (6 bases). Trimming took 0 bases from V and 4 from J, leaving 11 bases between them. Germline V gene data show CDR1 as SQVTM and CDR2 as ANQGSEA. CDR3 length equals 14 residues.

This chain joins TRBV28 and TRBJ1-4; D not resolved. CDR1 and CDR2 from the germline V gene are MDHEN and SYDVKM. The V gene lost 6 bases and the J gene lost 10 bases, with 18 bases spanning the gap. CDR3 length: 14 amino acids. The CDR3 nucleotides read TGTGCCAGCAGCCCGCGGGCCTTAGAGCGAAAACTGTTTTTT. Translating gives CASSPRALERKLFF.

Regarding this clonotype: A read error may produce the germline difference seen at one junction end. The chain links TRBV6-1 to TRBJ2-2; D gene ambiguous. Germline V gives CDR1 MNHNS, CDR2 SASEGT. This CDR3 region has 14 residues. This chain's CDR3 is CASGDLLNTGELFF. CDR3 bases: TGTGCCAGCGGTGACCTCCTGAACACCGGGGAGCTGTTTTTT.

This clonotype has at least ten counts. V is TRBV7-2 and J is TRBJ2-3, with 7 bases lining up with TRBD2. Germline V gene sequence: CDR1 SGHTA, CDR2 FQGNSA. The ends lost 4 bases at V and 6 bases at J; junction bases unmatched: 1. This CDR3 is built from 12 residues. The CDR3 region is CASSWGGDTQYF. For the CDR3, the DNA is TGTGCCAGCAGCTGGGGAGGGGATACGCAGTATTTT. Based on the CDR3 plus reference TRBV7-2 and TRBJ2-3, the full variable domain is GAGVSQSPSNKVTEKGKDVELRCDPISGHTALYWYRQSLGQGLEFLIYFQGNSAPDKSGLPSDRFSAERTGGSVSTLTIQRTQQEDSAVYLCASSWGGDTQYFGPGTRLTVL.

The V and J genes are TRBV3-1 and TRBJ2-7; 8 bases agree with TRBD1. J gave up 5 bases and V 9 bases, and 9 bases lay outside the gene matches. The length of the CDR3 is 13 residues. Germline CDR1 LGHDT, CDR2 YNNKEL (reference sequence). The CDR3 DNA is TGTGCCAGTAGTACAAGGACAGGGCACGAGCAGTACTTC. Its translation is CASSTRTGHEQYF.